One and the same sample provided the 20 T cell receptor beta chains below, sequenced in a study of shared clonotypes between healthy human individuals. Terminally differentiated effector memory CD45RA+ cells were excluded by CCR7 positive selection of CD45RO-negative cells. The protocol was immunoSEQ multiplex PCR, while the TCRdb copy is restricted to in-frame clones and leaves out a portion. The sample shows around 2.1 million clones, about 92% of them seen only once. Sample: naive CD8+ T cells from PBMCs. All receptors derive from a man between 18 and 29 years old in good health. Some clones in this sample may be carry-over from other donors' samples.

J is TRBJ2-3 and V is TRBV27; D gene unclear. V shed 5 bases and J shed 0 bases, with 9 bases lying between them. CDR1 MNHEY and CDR2 SMNVEV come from the germline V gene (reference sequence). This CDR3 has 14 amino acids. CDR3 loop: CASSPHPSTDTQYF. The DNA for the CDR3 is TGTGCCAGCAGTCCCCACCCGAGCACAGATACGCAGTATTTT.

The chain is built from TRBV13 and TRBJ2-7; 7 bases map to TRBD2. CDR1 and CDR2 from the germline V gene are PRHDT and FYEKMQ (reference sequence). Trimming took 4 bases from V and 5 from J; bases not matched to a gene: 11. CDR3 size: 15 residues. This chain's CDR3 is CASSSRGERLDEQYF. CDR3 bases: TGTGCCAGCAGCTCCCGGGGGGAGAGACTCGACGAGCAGTACTTC.

The V gene is TRBV7-3, the J gene TRBJ2-5; 11 bases are shared with TRBD2. V lost 6 bases and J lost 5; bases outside the gene matches: 8. Germline-derived CDR1 and CDR2 are SGHTA and FQGTGA. This CDR3 has 15 residues. The DNA for the CDR3 is TGTGCCAGCAGTCGGGATAGCGGGAGGGGCGAGACCCAGTACTTC. Its protein is CASSRDSGRGETQYF.

Notes on this clone: The identical CDR3 is also encoded by other nucleotide sequences in the sample. The V and J genes are TRBV5-6 and TRBJ2-1; perhaps TRBD2 as D (5 bases). This CDR3 comprises 12 residues. CDR1 is SGHDT, CDR2 YYEEEE, per germline. With 3 bases removed from V and 7 bases from J, the gap between germline ends came to 8 bases. CDR3 in amino acids: CASSWTGNEQFF. For the CDR3, the DNA is TGTGCCAGCAGCTGGACGGGGAATGAGCAGTTCTTC.

The CDR3 region has the DNA TGTGCCAGCAGCTTCCCGGGACAGGGCCAGCCCCAGCATTTT. Protein sequence: CASSFPGQGQPQHF. This sequence joins TRBV7-9 and TRBJ1-5; 9 bases line up with TRBD1. The CDR3 length is 14 residues. Germline assignment: CDR1 SEHNR and CDR2 FQNEAQ (reference sequence). Trimming removed 3 bases from V and 7 bases from J; junction bases left unmatched: 4. Based on the CDR3 plus reference TRBV7-9 and TRBJ1-5, the full variable domain is DTGVSQNPRHKITKRGQNVTFRCDPISEHNRLYWYRQTLGQGPEFLTYFQNEAQLEKSRLLSDRFSAERPKGSFSTLEIQRTEQGDSAMYLCASSFPGQGQPQHFGDGTRLSIL.

The V gene is TRBV7-7, the J gene TRBJ2-1; 7 bases fit TRBD2. The CDR3 consists of 15 residues. In germline, CDR1 is SSHAT, CDR2 FNYEAQ (reference sequence). Trimming cost V 1 base and J 2 bases; bases outside gene matches: 2. The CDR3 DNA reads as TGTGCCAGCAGCTTAGATGCGGGAGCCTACAATGAGCAGTTCTTC. Encoded protein: CASSLDAGAYNEQFF.

The chain uses TRBV7-3 and TRBJ2-7; 14 bases line up with TRBD2. Trimming at V came to 6 bases and at J to 3 bases, leaving 7 bases not matched to a gene. Looked up from germline, CDR1 is SGHTA and CDR2 is FQGTGA. This CDR3 region has 16 residues. The CDR3 coding sequence is TGTGCCAGCAGGTCGACTAGCGGGAGGGATCGCTACGAGCAGTACTTC. Amino acid sequence: CASRSTSGRDRYEQYF.

The chain links TRBV28 to TRBJ2-7; 7 bases are a match to TRBD2. CDR1 and CDR2 from the germline V gene are MDHEN and SYDVKM. The J segment lost 3 bases and the V segment lost 2 bases, leaving 7 bases of the junction unmatched. The CDR3 is 15 residues long. CDR3 bases: TGTGCCAGCAGTTTAAGGGACTATGGAGACTACGAGCAGTACTTC. It translates to CASSLRDYGDYEQYF.

This clone appeared a single time. The V gene is TRBV10-3, the J gene TRBJ2-7, with 10 bases fitting TRBD2. The CDR3 length is 15 residues. Per the germline V gene, CDR1 is ENHRY and CDR2 is SYGVKD. V shed 3 bases, J shed 7 bases, and the junction held 9 bases outside the gene matches. The CDR3 here is CAISETSGNLGEQYF. DNA for the CDR3: TGTGCCATCAGTGAAACTAGCGGGAACCTCGGGGAGCAGTACTTC.

The V call is TRBV30, the J call TRBJ2-7, with 9 positions matching TRBD2. This CDR3 region has 15 residues. Germline V lookup: CDR1 GTSNPN, CDR2 SVGIG (reference sequence). J was trimmed by 7 bases and V by 0 bases; bases with no gene match: 10. The DNA of the CDR3 is TGTGCCTGGAGTGTATACCTAGCGGGACCTTTGGAGCAGTACTTC. It translates to CAWSVYLAGPLEQYF.

This clone has more than one count but fewer than ten. Other nucleotide sequences in the sample specify the same CDR3. This rearrangement joins TRBV27 to TRBJ2-7; 13 bases are a match to TRBD2. The length of the CDR3 is 16 residues. Trimming cost V 2 bases and J 5 bases; bases outside gene matches: 6. Germline V gives CDR1 MNHEY, CDR2 SMNVEV (reference sequence). CDR3 sequence: CASSLILAGGPHEQYF. The CDR3 DNA sequence: TGTGCCAGCAGTTTAATACTAGCGGGAGGGCCCCACGAGCAGTACTTC.

V gene TRBV27 combines with J gene TRBJ2-5, with TRBD1 identical over 10 bases. The CDR3 is 17 amino acids. Per germline, CDR1 MNHEY and CDR2 SMNVEV (reference sequence). V trimming: 2 bases; J trimming: 2 bases; junction bases outside the gene matches: 8. The CDR3 reads CASSLNPGQGKQETQYF. CDR3 coding DNA: TGTGCCAGCAGTTTAAATCCGGGACAGGGGAAACAAGAGACCCAGTACTTC.

A remark on this clone: Other nucleotide sequences in the sample specify the same CDR3. This chain joins TRBV4-1 and TRBJ1-2; possible D gene TRBD1, 5 bases. The CDR3 length is 15 residues. Trimming took 0 bases from V and 0 from J, leaving 8 bases between them. The germline V gene has CDR1 MGHRA and CDR2 YSYEKL. The CDR3 DNA follows: TGCGCCAGCAGCCAAGACGCCAGGGCTAACTATGGCTACACCTTC. Amino acid sequence: CASSQDARANYGYTF.

The rearrangement uses TRBV5-4 and TRBJ2-7, with 8 bases fitting TRBD1. Trimming removed 0 bases from V and 5 bases from J; junction bases left unmatched: 4. The CDR3 sequence is 14 residues long. CDR1 is SGHNT and CDR2 is YYREEE in the germline V gene (reference sequence). CDR3 region: CASSLGQGRDEQYF. The DNA of the CDR3 is TGTGCCAGCAGCTTGGGACAGGGGCGAGACGAGCAGTACTTC.

The chain links TRBV27 to TRBJ2-1, with D possibly being TRBD2 (6 bases). CDR1 MNHEY and CDR2 SMNVEV come from the germline V gene (reference sequence). The CDR3 is 14 residues long. Between the trimmed V and J ends, which lost 7 bases and 7 bases, there was a span of 17 bases. CDR3 nucleotide sequence: TGTGCCAGCACCGACCCGTGGGGGAGGAATGAGCAGTTCTTC. Its translation: CASTDPWGRNEQFF.

The chain links TRBV6-1 to TRBJ1-2; 9 bases match TRBD1. This CDR3 is built from 17 residues. Trimming at V came to 4 bases and at J to 5 bases, leaving 14 bases not matched to a gene. Germline loops: CDR1 MNHNS, CDR2 SASEGT. CDR3 nucleotide sequence: TGTGCCAGCAGTGGCCCATTCGCGGGACAGGGCGAATATGGCTACACCTTC. Its protein is CASSGPFAGQGEYGYTF.

The chain is built from TRBV7-3 and TRBJ2-2; possibly TRBD1 or TRBD2 for D (5 bases each). CDR1 is SGHTA and CDR2 is FQGTGA in the germline V gene. With 5 bases removed from V and 2 bases from J, the gap between germline ends came to 15 bases. This CDR3 spans 16 amino acids. CDR3 amino acids: CASSLSRDPNTGELFF. The CDR3 nucleotides are TGTGCCAGCAGCCTTTCTCGGGACCCCAACACCGGGGAGCTGTTTTTT.

The chain carries TRBV11-2 and TRBJ2-3; the D gene is possibly TRBD2 (5 bases). V was cut by 5 bases and J by 0 bases, with 9 bases left in between. From germline, CDR1 is SGHAT and CDR2 FQNNGV. The CDR3 consists of 14 residues. The CDR3 reads CASSPRGSTDTQYF. Written as DNA, the CDR3 is TGTGCCAGCAGCCCGCGAGGGAGCACAGATACGCAGTATTTT.

The chain uses TRBV9 and TRBJ2-7, with D hard to call. The ends were cut back, 1 base at V and 6 bases at J, with 11 bases in the middle. The CDR3 sequence is 13 residues long. Germline CDR1 is SGDLS and CDR2 is YYNGEE. CDR3 sequence (DNA): TGTGCCAGCAGCGTAACCGGGCCTGGCGAGCAGTACTTC. It codes for CASSVTGPGEQYF. Looking up the rest from reference TRBV9 and TRBJ2-7 gives the full variable domain: DSGVTQTPKHLITATGQRVTLRCSPRSGDLSVYWYQQSLDQGLQFLIQYYNGEERAKGNILERFSAQQFPDLHSELNLSSLELGDSALYFCASSVTGPGEQYFGPGTRLTVT.

A single count supports this clone. One end of the junction fails to match germline, which may point to a read error. Other DNA sequences in the sample encode the same CDR3. The genes are TRBV7-9 and TRBJ1-1, with TRBD1 matching 7 bases. There are 17 residues in the CDR3. Germline CDR1 reads SEHNR; CDR2 reads FQNEAQ (reference sequence). The CDR3 is CASSPNGWDRQNTEAFF. The CDR3, as DNA: TGTGCCAGCAGCCCGAATGGATGGGACAGACAGAACACTGAAGCCTTCTTT.